This T cell receptor (beta chain) was obtained from a study of OX40 agonist ivuxolimab in advanced cancers. Data came from immunoSEQ multiplex PCR; TCRdb stores just in-frame clones and leaves some out. The sample records 60,000 to 90,000 clones, about nine tenths being singletons. V lost 1 base, J lost 6 bases, and 5 bases stayed unmatched. Germline lookup yields CDR1 GTSNPN and CDR2 SVGIG (reference sequence). The CDR3 covers 14 residues. The chain employs TRBV30 and TRBJ2-1, with 8 bases lining up with TRBD2. The clonotype was recovered from an adult with an advanced solid tumor such as melanoma, head and neck, liver or kidney cancer. This sample comprised CD4+ or CD8+ T cells sorted from blood, obtained in a trial of the OX40 agonist ivuxolimab. CDR3 sequence: CAWSGGLVSNEQFF. The CDR3 nucleotides are TGTGCCTGGAGTGGGGGACTAGTATCCAATGAGCAGTTCTTC.